The 19 T cell receptor beta chains given below trace back to one sample, sequenced in a study of beta chain features in type 1 diabetes. Study-level results: In every one of the four CD4+ subsets, TCRB CDR3s were moderately but significantly shorter in Type 1 diabetes patients.

No antigen has been identified for these receptors. The entirety of the isolated RNA underwent reverse transcription, so expressed TCRB transcripts were sequenced. Repertoires were generated with immunoSEQ multiplex PCR, while TCRdb's copy carries only in-frame clones and drops some. The data show nearly 350,000 clones, with around 8.5% seen just once and approximately 1% held by the top ten. Material: central memory CD4+ T cells from blood. The receptor source for this set is a man aged 25-40 years with type 1 diabetes.

This clone has at least ten counts. The CDR3 nucleotides read TGCGCCAGCAGCCAAGGGGCGGCGGGGGCTAGCACAGATACGCAGTATTTT. Translating gives CASSQGAAGASTDTQYF. The chain is built from TRBV4-1 and TRBJ2-3; D is perhaps TRBD2 (7 bases). The V end lost 1 base, the J end lost 0 bases, and 14 bases lay between the germline ends. Germline V gene lookup returns CDR1 MGHRA and CDR2 YSYEKL. CDR3 length: 17 residues.

This chain uses TRBV7-2 with TRBJ2-5, with 7 nucleotides matching TRBD2. Germline V gene lookup returns CDR1 SGHTA and CDR2 FQGNSA. Trimming at V came to 1 base and at J to 4 bases, leaving 6 bases not matched to a gene. The CDR3 consists of 15 residues. CDR3 DNA sequence: TGTGCCAGCAGCTTAGTCCGGGACTATGGAGAGACCCAGTACTTC. Translating it yields CASSLVRDYGETQYF.

The chain uses TRBV9 and TRBJ2-4, with 10 bases aligning to TRBD2. V dropped 3 bases and J dropped 2; count of bases not matched to a gene: 8. The CDR3 is made up of 17 amino acids. Germline V lookup: CDR1 SGDLS, CDR2 YYNGEE. The chain's CDR3 is CASSASSGGGSKNIQYF. The CDR3 bases are TGTGCCAGCAGCGCCTCTAGCGGGGGCGGATCCAAAAACATTCAGTACTTC.

This clone was found a few times. The rearrangement uses TRBV2 and TRBJ1-5, with TRBD1 identical over 7 bases. The V and J ends lost 2 bases and 1 base, in that order; junction bases with no gene match: 5. This CDR3 has 16 amino acids. Germline values: CDR1 SNHLY, CDR2 FYNNEI. CDR3 loop: CASSERGQGSNQPQHF. In DNA, the CDR3 is TGTGCCAGCAGTGAAAGGGGGCAGGGGAGCAATCAGCCCCAGCATTTT.

This chain joins TRBV9 and TRBJ2-3; D is perhaps TRBD2 (5 bases). V lost 6 bases and J lost 4, with 12 bases in between. The CDR3 consists of 13 residues. CDR1 is SGDLS and CDR2 is YYNGEE in the germline V gene. The CDR3 here is CASTPAGADTQYF. As DNA, the CDR3 is TGTGCCAGCACGCCCGCCGGGGCAGATACGCAGTATTTT.

The chain recombines TRBV18 with TRBJ2-5, with 9 bases that match TRBD2. Germline V gives CDR1 KGHSH, CDR2 LQKENI. V gave up 2 bases and J gave up 2 bases; unmatched junction bases: 3. The CDR3 loop spans 15 amino acids. The CDR3, as DNA: TGTGCCAGCTCACCAGCGGGGGGGCCTCAAGAGACCCAGTACTTC. Amino acids: CASSPAGGPQETQYF.

There are a few counts of this clone. The chain combines TRBV2 with TRBJ2-5; a possible D gene is TRBD1 (6 bases). Germline assignment: CDR1 SNHLY and CDR2 FYNNEI. The V end lost 9 bases, the J end lost 1 base, and 6 bases lay between the germline ends. The CDR3 sequence is 11 residues long. In DNA form, the CDR3 reads TGTGCCAGACAGGGCCAAGAGACCCAGTACTTC. This sequence encodes CARQGQETQYF.

V gene TRBV7-2 combines with J gene TRBJ2-2; unclear D gene. The CDR3 runs 12 residues. Germline CDR1 reads SGHTA; CDR2 reads FQGNSA. V shed 3 bases and J shed 7 bases, with 6 bases lying between them. CDR3 loop: CASSFVGGELFF. In DNA form, the CDR3 reads TGTGCCAGCAGCTTTGTCGGCGGGGAGCTGTTTTTT.

This clone has more than one count but fewer than ten. The rearrangement uses TRBV2 and TRBJ2-7; D possibly matches TRBD1 or TRBD2 (5 bases each). This CDR3 has 15 residues. The V gene's germline CDR1 is SNHLY and CDR2 FYNNEI. V was trimmed by 2 bases and J by 6 bases, leaving 17 bases between them. CDR3 sequence reads: CASSELGRHQSEQYF. CDR3 bases: TGTGCCAGCAGTGAATTGGGACGGCACCAGTCCGAGCAGTACTTC.

With regard to this clone: Distinct nucleotide sequences in the sample also encode this CDR3. This chain connects TRBV7-8 to TRBJ1-4, with D unclear. The germline V gene encodes CDR1 SGHVS and CDR2 FQNEAQ. Trimming cost V 0 bases and J 8 bases, with 7 bases left between them. There are 13 residues in the CDR3. Here the CDR3 DNA reads TGTGCCAGCAGCTTAGCGTCGAGGGAAAAACTGTTTTTT. This codes for CASSLASREKLFF.

This rearrangement joins TRBV28 to TRBJ2-3; D is unresolved. With 2 bases removed from V and 1 base from J, the gap between germline ends came to 10 bases. Germline values: CDR1 MDHEN, CDR2 SYDVKM. This CDR3 is 15 amino acids long. CDR3 in DNA: TGTGCCAGCAGTTTACAGGAAAAGGGCACAGATACGCAGTATTTT. It translates to CASSLQEKGTDTQYF.

The chain couples TRBV11-2 to TRBJ2-4, with D possibly being TRBD1 or TRBD2 (5 bases each). V was cut by 1 base and J by 8 bases, with 15 bases left in between. The V gene's germline CDR1 is SGHAT and CDR2 FQNNGV. This CDR3 comprises 15 residues. The chain's CDR3 is CASSLGGSLGDIQYF. The CDR3 nucleotides read TGTGCCAGCAGCTTAGGAGGGAGTTTGGGGGACATTCAGTACTTC.

This clone came up a few times. This chain uses TRBV4-3 with TRBJ2-7; D is perhaps TRBD2 (6 bases). Trimming stripped 0 bases from V and 5 bases from J, with 17 bases between. This CDR3 region has 16 residues. The germline V gene encodes CDR1 LGHNA and CDR2 YSLEER. CDR3 region: CASSQDLFGTADEQYF. The CDR3 DNA follows: TGCGCCAGCAGCCAAGATCTTTTCGGGACTGCCGACGAGCAGTACTTC.

This clone has more than one count but fewer than ten. The V and J genes are TRBV18 and TRBJ1-1; the D gene is possibly TRBD1 (5 bases). Trimming removed 4 bases at V and 0 bases at J, with 12 bases between. This CDR3 is 15 amino acids long. The germline gives CDR1 KGHSH, CDR2 LQKENI. CDR3 region: CASSQAQEMNTEAFF. The DNA of the CDR3 is TGTGCCAGCTCACAGGCACAGGAGATGAACACTGAAGCTTTCTTT.

On this clone itself: The sample carries other DNA sequences with the same CDR3. The chain recombines TRBV14 with TRBJ1-2; 9 bases are shared with TRBD1. The CDR3 is made up of 15 amino acids. Germline values: CDR1 SGHDN, CDR2 FVKESK. V was pared by 2 bases and J by 4 bases, with 5 bases of the junction left unmatched. CDR3 in DNA: TGTGCCAGCAGCCAACAGACAGGGGGTATCTATGGCTACACCTTC. Protein: CASSQQTGGIYGYTF.

The chain links TRBV14 to TRBJ2-7; D unclear. Germline V gene sequence: CDR1 SGHDN, CDR2 FVKESK. Trimming left V 2 bases short and J 1 base short, with 6 bases between. The CDR3 spans 13 residues. The CDR3 here is CASSQWKSYEQYF. DNA for the CDR3: TGTGCCAGCAGCCAATGGAAGTCCTACGAGCAGTACTTC.

In its sample, this clone was seen a few times. The rearrangement uses TRBV18 and TRBJ2-2; no clear D gene. The CDR3 runs to 12 residues. The ends were cut back, 4 bases at V and 6 bases at J, with 6 bases in the middle. Germline V gives CDR1 KGHSH, CDR2 LQKENI. CDR3 protein: CASSQDPGELFF. In DNA form, the CDR3 reads TGTGCCAGCTCACAAGACCCCGGGGAGCTGTTTTTT.

This clone was detected ten times or more. V usage is TRBV18 and J usage is TRBJ2-3; D is unresolved. V was clipped by 1 base and J by 0 bases, with 8 bases between them. This CDR3 has 15 residues. Germline values: CDR1 KGHSH, CDR2 LQKENI. CDR3 residues: CASSPLEYSTDTQYF. CDR3 in DNA: TGTGCCAGCTCACCACTAGAGTACAGCACAGATACGCAGTATTTT.

This chain joins TRBV19 and TRBJ1-5; D is ambiguous. The CDR3 extends over 15 amino acids. Deletions cut 7 bases from V and 0 bases from J, with 13 bases between. In germline, CDR1 is LNHDA, CDR2 SQIVND (reference sequence). The CDR3 DNA sequence: TGTGCCAGTACCCCCGTTTTGAGTAGCAATCAGCCCCAGCATTTT. It is translated as CASTPVLSSNQPQHF. The whole variable domain, filled in from reference TRBV19 and TRBJ1-5, reads DGGITQSPKYLFRKEGQNVTLSCEQNLNHDAMYWYRQDPGQGLRLIYYSQIVNDFQKGDIAEGYSVSREKKESFPLTVTSAQKNPTAFYLCASTPVLSSNQPQHFGDGTRLSIL.